This T cell receptor beta chain was identified in a study of identical twins. The germline V gene has CDR1 KGHDR and CDR2 SFDVKD. The V segment lost 4 bases and the J segment 1 base; nucleotides outside the gene matches: 1. The CDR3 consists of 14 residues. This clonotype was counted a few times. TCRdb itself ran the 5' RACE reads through MiXCR, one entry per CDR3 protein. The top ten clones hold more than 8% of a sample with around 370,000 distinct CDR3 sequences, 9% to 10% of them seen once. The sequencing input was naive T cells sorted from blood. The origin of this receptor is a woman in her forties or fifties in good health. The rearrangement uses TRBV24-1 and TRBJ1-1; TRBD1 agrees at 8 bases. The CDR3 loop reads CATSDGQGNTEAFF. The DNA of the CDR3 is TGTGCCACCAGTGACGGACAGGGGAACACTGAAGCTTTCTTT.